A single sample gave rise to the 14 T cell receptor beta chains below, sequenced in a study of control samples from healthy donors and cancer patients (TCRdb year 2020). The method was the immunoSEQ multiplex PCR assay. TCRdb took this table from immuneACCESS and kept in-frame rearrangements with V and J called. Such tables lack part of the clones; where checked against another copy, unresolved V genes explain under half of the gap, and the rest is unexplained. A total of more than 75,000 clones appear in this sample, roughly 84% of them only once. The top ten constitute over 30% of the sample. The sample consisted of PBMCs. Every receptor here comes from a man between 65 and 85 years old with lung cancer.

The chain couples TRBV6-2 or TRBV6-3 to TRBJ1-5; tentatively, D is TRBD1 (6 bases). The CDR3 has 15 amino acids. Germline V lookup: CDR1 MNHEY, CDR2 SVGEGT. The V and J ends lost 8 bases and 3 bases respectively, with 17 bases between them. CDR3 loop: CASCPGGQNNQPQHF. CDR3 DNA sequence: TGTGCCAGCTGCCCAGGAGGACAGAACAATCAGCCCCAGCATTTT.

The chain links TRBV18 to TRBJ1-1; 8 positions match TRBD1. Looked up from germline, CDR1 is KGHSH and CDR2 is LQKENI. Trimming at V came to 2 bases and at J to 4 bases, leaving 6 bases not matched to a gene. The CDR3 is made up of 15 amino acids. Here the CDR3 reads CASSPGQGAGTEAFF. In nucleotides, the CDR3 is TGTGCCAGCTCACCAGGCCAGGGGGCGGGCACTGAAGCTTTCTTT.

The chain recombines TRBV18 with TRBJ1-3; maybe TRBD1 (6 bases). Trimming took 4 bases from V and 0 from J, leaving 16 bases between them. The CDR3 covers 17 residues. Germline values: CDR1 KGHSH, CDR2 LQKENI. This CDR3 reads CASSQIRQADSGNTIYF. The CDR3 region has the DNA TGTGCCAGCTCACAAATCCGACAGGCCGACTCTGGAAACACCATATATTTT.

CDR3 nucleotide sequence: TGCGCCAGCAGTGATAGGGGGAGGTCCTATAATTCACCCCTCCACTTT. Translating gives CASSDRGRSYNSPLHF. V and J are TRBV10-2 and TRBJ1-6, with D maybe TRBD1 (6 bases). There are 16 residues in the CDR3. Deletions cut 3 bases from V and 1 base from J, with 10 bases between. Germline CDR1 WSHSY, CDR2 SAAADI.

The chain carries TRBV3-1 (or the pseudogene TRBV3-2) and TRBJ1-6, with D uncertain. Deletions cut 0 bases from V and 0 bases from J, with 6 bases between. Per the germline V gene, CDR1 is LGHDT and CDR2 is YNNKEL (reference sequence). The CDR3 contains 16 residues. This CDR3 reads CASSQDSVSYNSPLHF. Written as DNA, the CDR3 is TGTGCCAGCAGCCAAGATTCGGTCTCCTATAATTCACCCCTCCACTTT.

The chain employs TRBV19 and TRBJ2-6, with D tentatively TRBD1 or TRBD2 (6 bases each). The CDR3 spans 16 residues. Germline V gene data show CDR1 as LNHDA and CDR2 as SQIVND (reference sequence). Between the trimmed V and J ends, which lost 6 bases and 4 bases, there was a span of 16 bases. CDR3 DNA sequence: TGTGCCAGTAGATTGAGGGGGGCGAGCGGGGCCAACGTCCTGACTTTC. This gives the protein CASRLRGASGANVLTF. Based on the CDR3 plus reference TRBV19 and TRBJ2-6, the full variable domain is DGGITQSPKYLFRKEGQNVTLSCEQNLNHDAMYWYRQDPGQGLRLIYYSQIVNDFQKGDIAEGYSVSREKKESFPLTVTSAQKNPTAFYLCASRLRGASGANVLTFGAGSRLTVL.

The chain couples TRBV6-5 to TRBJ1-4; the match to TRBD1 covers 7 bases. Germline assignment: CDR1 MNHEY and CDR2 SVGAGI. Trimming cost V 6 bases and J 8 bases; bases outside gene matches: 9. This CDR3 has 14 amino acids. CDR3 bases: TGTGCCAGCAGCCGTACCGGGACAGACGAAAAACTGTTTTTT. Translating it yields CASSRTGTDEKLFF.

J is TRBJ2-4 and V is TRBV4-2; TRBD1 might be the D (5 bases). CDR1 is LGHNA, CDR2 YNFKEQ, per germline. Trimming took off 6 bases at V and 6 bases at J, with 15 bases between the two ends. This CDR3 region has 14 residues. The CDR3 DNA reads TGTGCCAGCAGTACCGCTGGGGCGACAAACATTCAGTACTTC. It is translated as CASSTAGATNIQYF.

This clone was counted a single time. The chain recombines TRBV21-1 with TRBJ1-3. TRBV21-1 is marked as a pseudogene. CDR3 length: 19 amino acids. The CDR3 is CASSKVPAQAGSSGNTIYF. The CDR3 DNA is TGTGCCAGCAGCAAAGTTCCGGCCCAAGCGGGAAGCTCTGGAAACACCATATATTTT.

This sequence joins TRBV6-1 and TRBJ2-7, with TRBD2 matching over 7 bases. J gave up 5 bases and V 3 bases, and 4 bases lay outside the gene matches. The CDR3 length is 13 residues. Germline values: CDR1 MNHNS, CDR2 SASEGT. The CDR3 region is CASSEGGEDEQYF. CDR3 sequence (DNA): TGTGCCAGCAGTGAGGGGGGGGAGGACGAGCAGTACTTC.

This chain joins TRBV6-2 or TRBV6-3 and TRBJ2-7, with D maybe TRBD1 (6 bases). Germline V lookup: CDR1 MNHEY, CDR2 SVGEGT. V shed 6 bases and J shed 9 bases, with 21 bases lying between them. The CDR3 loop spans 14 amino acids. For the CDR3, the DNA is TGTGCCAGCAGCTCCCCGGCAGGGGCTACGGGGCAGTACTTC. It yields the protein CASSSPAGATGQYF.

The chain links TRBV7-9 to TRBJ2-1, with D tentatively TRBD1 or TRBD2 (6 bases each). The CDR3 covers 16 residues. V was cut by 5 bases and J by 5 bases, with 19 bases left in between. From germline, CDR1 is SEHNR and CDR2 FQNEAQ (reference sequence). The CDR3 sequence: CASSQTSRGDDNEQFF. CDR3 coding DNA: TGTGCCAGCAGCCAAACCTCGAGGGGGGATGACAATGAGCAGTTCTTC.

A note on this clone: The same CDR3 is also encoded by other DNA sequences in this sample. V usage is TRBV30 and J usage is TRBJ1-5; the D gene is possibly TRBD1 (6 bases). Germline V gene lookup returns CDR1 GTSNPN and CDR2 SVGIG (reference sequence). The CDR3 extends over 13 amino acids. Trimming took off 0 bases at V and 4 bases at J, with 7 bases between the two ends. The chain's CDR3 is CAWSVQGNQPQHF. The CDR3 DNA is TGTGCCTGGAGTGTACAGGGTAATCAGCCCCAGCATTTT.

This chain joins TRBV28 and TRBJ1-6, with D unclear. The CDR3 length is 14 residues. V dropped 5 bases and J dropped 8 bases, with 13 bases sitting between them. CDR1 MDHEN and CDR2 SYDVKM come from the germline V gene. CDR3 amino acids: CASSQDTMDSPLHF. CDR3 in DNA: TGTGCCAGCAGTCAAGACACGATGGATTCACCCCTCCACTTT.